The rows below give T cell receptor beta chains drawn from one sample of a study of shared clonotypes between healthy human individuals. This table comes from immunoSEQ multiplex PCR, and its TCRdb copy is limited to in-frame clones, with some not included. Among about 2.2 million clones listed, 93% were seen once. The sequencing input was naive CD8+ T cells from PBMCs. The source is a man between 18 and 29 years old in good health. Some clones in this sample may be carry-over from other donors' samples. The conserved cysteine and the conserved F or W are not part of the CDR3 here. Each record gives: D gene, J gene, V gene, clone size, CDR3 protein. The D gene is left open where the match is weak. The size entry is marked missing in some rows and otherwise reads once, few, many or a size class.

D: NA; J: TRBJ1-1; V: TRBV2; size: few; CDR3: ASSESAGSIEAF
D: TRBD1; J: TRBJ2-2; V: TRBV7-8; size: NA; CDR3: ASSLAGQGVNTGELF
D: TRBD1; J: TRBJ1-3; V: TRBV9; size: NA; CDR3: ASNTGTVVGNTIY
D: NA; J: TRBJ2-7; V: TRBV7-9; size: NA; CDR3: ASSLVQGGSEQY
D: NA; J: TRBJ1-4; V: TRBV9; size: NA; CDR3: ASSVGGATNEKLF
D: NA; J: TRBJ2-7; V: TRBV5-8; size: NA; CDR3: ASSPGRTYEQY
D: NA; J: TRBJ2-7; V: TRBV5-6; size: NA; CDR3: ASSLGGTYYEQY
D: NA; J: TRBJ1-5; V: TRBV19; size: NA; CDR3: ASSPDGDDLPQH
D: NA; J: TRBJ2-1; V: TRBV7-3; size: NA; CDR3: ASSPTGLSVDEQF
D: NA; J: TRBJ2-5; V: TRBV11-2; size: NA; CDR3: ASSPGQGTIETQY
D: NA; J: TRBJ2-7; V: TRBV7-9; size: once; CDR3: APTQGSGDYEQY
D: NA; J: TRBJ2-7; V: TRBV27; size: once; CDR3: ASSLSRSQEQY
D: NA; J: TRBJ2-7; V: TRBV6-6; size: NA; CDR3: ASSYSGRSYEQY